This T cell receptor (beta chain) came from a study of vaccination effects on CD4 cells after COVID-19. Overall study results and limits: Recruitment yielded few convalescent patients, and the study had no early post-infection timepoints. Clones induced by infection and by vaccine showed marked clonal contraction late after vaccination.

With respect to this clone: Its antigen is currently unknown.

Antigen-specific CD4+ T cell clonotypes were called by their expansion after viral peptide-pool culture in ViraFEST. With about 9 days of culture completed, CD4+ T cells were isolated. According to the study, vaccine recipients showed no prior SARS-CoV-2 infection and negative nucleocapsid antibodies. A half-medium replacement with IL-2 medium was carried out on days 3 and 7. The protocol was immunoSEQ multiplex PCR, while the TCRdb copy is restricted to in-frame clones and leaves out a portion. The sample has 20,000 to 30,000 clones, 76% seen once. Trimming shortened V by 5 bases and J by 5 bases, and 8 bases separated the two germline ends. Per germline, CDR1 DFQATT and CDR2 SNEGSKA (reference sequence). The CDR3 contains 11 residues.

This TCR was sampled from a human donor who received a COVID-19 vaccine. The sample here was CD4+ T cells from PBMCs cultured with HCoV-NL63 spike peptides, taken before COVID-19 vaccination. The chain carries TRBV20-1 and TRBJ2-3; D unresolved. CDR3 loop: CSALEEDTQYF. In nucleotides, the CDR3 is TGCAGTGCTCTAGAGGAAGATACGCAGTATTTT.